This T cell receptor beta chain was captured by sequencing in a study of T cells in Graves' hyperthyroidism and ophthalmopathy. The investigators amplified TCR beta CDR3 regions from RNA transcripts. Initially, a first-round RT-PCR of the TCR CDR3 employed the HTBI primer set. From the multiplex PCR reads, TCRdb called clonotypes with MiXCR, one entry per CDR3 protein. The sample has around 350,000 distinct CDR3 sequences, around a sixth seen once. This clonotype was seen only a few times. The CDR3 totals 14 residues. V was clipped by 7 bases and J by 8 bases; unmatched bases: 5. The germline CDR1 and CDR2 sequences are WSHSY and SAAADI.

The rearrangement joins TRBV10-2 to TRBJ2-3; 14 nucleotides agree with TRBD2. The sample consisted of blood. The receptor comes from a woman between 18 and 30 years old with Graves' hyperthyroidism that later progressed to Graves' ophthalmopathy. The CDR3 DNA sequence: TGCGCCAGCAACGCTGGGACTAGCGGGAGTACGCAGTATTTT. It translates to CASNAGTSGSTQYF.